This TCR beta chain was found in a study of tumour-infiltrating T cells in Burkitt lymphoma. V lost 6 bases and J lost 2, with 17 bases in between. The CDR3 consists of 16 residues. The germline V gene encodes CDR1 MDHEN and CDR2 SYDVKM. This clone was observed a handful of times. Generated by immunoSEQ multiplex PCR, the TCRdb table keeps only in-frame clones and is missing some. This table holds 2,000 to 2,500 clones, 24% found once. The receptor comes from a human donor with relapsed Burkitt lymphoma. Some clones in this sample may be carry-over from other donors' samples. The material sequenced was tumor tissue from a relapse. The chain recombines TRBV28 with TRBJ1-5, with no clear D. The CDR3 DNA sequence: TGTGCCAGCAGCTCTTTCGGGTTAGAGGGCAATCAGCCCCAGCATTTT. It specifies CASSSFGLEGNQPQHF.